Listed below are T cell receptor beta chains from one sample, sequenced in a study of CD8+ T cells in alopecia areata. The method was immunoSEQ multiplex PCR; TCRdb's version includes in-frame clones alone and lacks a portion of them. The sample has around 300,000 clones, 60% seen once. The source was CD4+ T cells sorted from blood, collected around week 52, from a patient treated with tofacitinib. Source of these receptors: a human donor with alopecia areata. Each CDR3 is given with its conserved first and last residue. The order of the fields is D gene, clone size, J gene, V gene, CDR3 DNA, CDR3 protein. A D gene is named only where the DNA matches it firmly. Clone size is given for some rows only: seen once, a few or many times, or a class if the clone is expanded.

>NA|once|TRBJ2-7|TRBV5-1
TGCGCCAGCAGCGGGCAGAAAATATTCTCCTACGAGCAGTACTTC
CASSGQKIFSYEQYF
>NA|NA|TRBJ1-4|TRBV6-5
TGTGCCAGCAGTTACTCTGGGGGCAAGGATGAAAAACTGTTTTTT
CASSYSGGKDEKLFF
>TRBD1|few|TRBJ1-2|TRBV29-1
TGCAGCGTTGCGGCGCAGGGGGAATATGGCTACACCTTC
CSVAAQGEYGYTF
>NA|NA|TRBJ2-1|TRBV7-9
TGTGCCAGCAGCTCAAGCTCCTACAATGAGCAGTTCTTC
CASSSSSYNEQFF
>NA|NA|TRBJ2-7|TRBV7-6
TGTGCCAGCAGCTTAGGCGGGACAACCACCTACGAGCAGTACTTC
CASSLGGTTTYEQYF
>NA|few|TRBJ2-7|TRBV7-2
TGTGCCAGCAGTTTCACTCCCACCATGTCCTACGAGCAGTACTTC
CASSFTPTMSYEQYF
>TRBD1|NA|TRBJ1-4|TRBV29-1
TGCAGCGCAGGACAGGGGGTCTCTGCGGGGCTGTTTTTT
CSAGQGVSAGLFF
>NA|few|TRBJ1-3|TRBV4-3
TGCGCCAGCAGCCAAAGACAAGCTCACACCATATATTTT
CASSQRQAHTIYF
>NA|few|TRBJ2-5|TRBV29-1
TGCAGCGTTAAAGGAGGATCGGAGACCCAGTACTTC
CSVKGGSETQYF
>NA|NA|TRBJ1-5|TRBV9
TGTGCCAGCAGCGTAGGGTTGGAGCAGCCCCAGCATTTT
CASSVGLEQPQHF
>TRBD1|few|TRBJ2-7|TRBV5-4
TGTGCCAGCAGCTCCCGGGACAGGGCGGAGGAGCAGTACTTC
CASSSRDRAEEQYF
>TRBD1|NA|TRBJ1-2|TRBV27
TGTGCCAGCAGTTCGCCGGGACAGGGCGGGGGCTACACCTTC
CASSSPGQGGGYTF
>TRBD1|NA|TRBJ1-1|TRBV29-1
TGCAGCGCCGAAAGGGACAGGGAAGCTTTCTTT
CSAERDREAFF
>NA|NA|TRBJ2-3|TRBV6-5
TGTGCCAGCAGTCCCGCGGGAGATACGCAGTATTTT
CASSPAGDTQYF
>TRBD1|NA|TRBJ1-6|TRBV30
TGTGCCTGCCTGGGCGGGACAGAGGTCACCCTCCACTTT
CACLGGTEVTLHF
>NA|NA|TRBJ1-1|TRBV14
TGTGCCAGCAGCCCCTACCCCCCTGAAGCTTTCTTT
CASSPYPPEAFF
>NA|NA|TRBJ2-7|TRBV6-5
TGTGCCAGCAGTTACTCGAAGAGGACACCCGAATACGAGCAGTACTTC
CASSYSKRTPEYEQYF
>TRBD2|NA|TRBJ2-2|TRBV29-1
TGCAGCGCTCGGACTAGCGGGGTCAACACCGGGGAGCTGTTTTTT
CSARTSGVNTGELFF
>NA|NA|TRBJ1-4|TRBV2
TGTGCCAGCAGTGAAGTTAAGGAGTTTCTGTTTTTT
CASSEVKEFLFF
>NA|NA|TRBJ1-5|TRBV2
TGTGCCAGCAGGGGTGATAGCAATCAGCCCCAGCATTTT
CASRGDSNQPQHF
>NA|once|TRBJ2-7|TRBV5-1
TGCGCCAGCAGCTTGTCGGTGGGACCCGAAGCCGTGGAGCAGTACTTC
CASSLSVGPEAVEQYF
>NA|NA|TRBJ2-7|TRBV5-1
TGCGCCAGCAGCTTGGTTCCAGGGTCCTACGAGCAGTACTTC
CASSLVPGSYEQYF
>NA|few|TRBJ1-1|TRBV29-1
TGCAGCGTTGAACTCACCATGAACACTGAAGCTTTCTTT
CSVELTMNTEAFF
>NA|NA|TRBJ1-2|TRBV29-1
TGCAGCGTTCCACACCTGGGAAAATCCGGCTACACCTTC
CSVPHLGKSGYTF
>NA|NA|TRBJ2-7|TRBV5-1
TGCGCCAGCAGCTTGGCGCCCTTTTACGAGCAGTACTTC
CASSLAPFYEQYF
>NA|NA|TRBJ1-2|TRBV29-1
TGCAGCGTTGGAGAGGGGTACGGTAACTATGGCTACACCTTC
CSVGEGYGNYGYTF
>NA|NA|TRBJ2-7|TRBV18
TGTGCCAGCTCACCCCTCGGCGGGGGCCTCGACGAGCAGTACTTC
CASSPLGGGLDEQYF
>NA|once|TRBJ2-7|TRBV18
TGTGCCAGCTCACCATCCGGAGAGCAGTACTTC
CASSPSGEQYF
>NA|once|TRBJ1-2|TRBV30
TGTGCCTGTCCCCCCGGGCAAGACTATGGCTACACCTTC
CACPPGQDYGYTF
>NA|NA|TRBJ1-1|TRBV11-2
TGTGCCAGCAGCTTGACGGGCCCGAACACTGAAGCTTTCTTT
CASSLTGPNTEAFF
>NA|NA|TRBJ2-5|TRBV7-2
TGTGCCAGCAGCTTCGGCCAGCAAGAGACCCAGTACTTC
CASSFGQQETQYF
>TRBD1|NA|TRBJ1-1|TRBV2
TGTGCCAGCATCCGGGACAGGATTATGAACACTGAAGCTTTCTTT
CASIRDRIMNTEAFF